Below are 21 T cell receptor beta chains sequenced from a single sample in a study of T cell changes during pregnancy in multiple sclerosis. The protocol was immunoSEQ multiplex PCR, while the TCRdb copy is restricted to in-frame clones and leaves out a portion. The sample shows 20,000 to 25,000 clones, 80% to 95% of them seen only once. Source: CD8+ T cells from peripheral blood mononuclear cells, taken in the third trimester of pregnancy. Every receptor here comes from a female donor with multiple sclerosis, enrolled in a pregnancy study.

This chain joins TRBV2 and TRBJ2-1, with 10 bases that match TRBD1. CDR1 SNHLY and CDR2 FYNNEI come from the germline V gene. The CDR3 spans 15 residues. V was clipped by 5 bases and J by 4 bases; unmatched bases: 5. The CDR3 is CASSRGTGVYNEQFF. CDR3 nucleotide sequence: TGTGCCAGCAGTCGTGGGACAGGGGTTTACAATGAGCAGTTCTTC.

The V call is TRBV27, the J call TRBJ2-1; 9 bases match TRBD1. J was trimmed by 12 bases and V by 4 bases; bases with no gene match: 16. Germline V gene sequence: CDR1 MNHEY, CDR2 SMNVEV (reference sequence). CDR3 length: 16 residues. The CDR3, as DNA: TGTGCCAGCAGTTCCCCCCAGGACAGGGGTTATCTTGGGCAGTTCTTC. This codes for CASSSPQDRGYLGQFF.

This sequence joins TRBV6-6 and TRBJ1-1; perhaps TRBD1 as D (5 bases). This CDR3 is 13 amino acids long. Trimming removed 5 bases at V and 4 bases at J, with 11 bases between. CDR1 and CDR2 from the germline V gene are MNHNY and SVGAGI (reference sequence). Here the CDR3 reads CASSALRGTEAFF. CDR3 bases: TGTGCCAGCAGTGCTCTAAGGGGCACTGAAGCTTTCTTT.

This clone was recorded once. J is TRBJ2-7 and V is TRBV7-9, with TRBD2 as a possible D gene (6 bases). V was pared by 11 bases and J by 3 bases, with 11 bases between. CDR3 size: 11 residues. Per the germline V gene, CDR1 is SEHNR and CDR2 is FQNEAQ (reference sequence). The CDR3 loop reads CAGGPDYEQYF. The CDR3 DNA follows: TGTGCCGGAGGGCCTGACTACGAGCAGTACTTC.

The rearrangement uses TRBV6-1 and TRBJ2-7, with TRBD1 as a possible D gene (5 bases). CDR1 and CDR2 (germline): MNHNS, SASEGT. V shed 2 bases and J shed 0 bases, with 11 bases lying between them. The CDR3 totals 15 residues. The CDR3 coding sequence is TGTGCCAGCAGTGAACGGCAGGGTGGCTCCTACGAGCAGTACTTC. Encoded protein: CASSERQGGSYEQYF.

This clone came up once. The chain combines TRBV4-2 with TRBJ2-5; D unclear. The CDR3 extends over 14 amino acids. The V end was cut by 1 base, the J end by 4 bases, with 10 bases between. Germline V CDR1 and CDR2: LGHNA, YNFKEQ. DNA of the CDR3: TGTGCCAGCAGCCAAGTAGCCCCAGTAGAGACCCAGTACTTC. It codes for CASSQVAPVETQYF.

The genes are TRBV29-1 and TRBJ2-7; D remains unclear. Deletions cut 4 bases from V and 0 bases from J, with 4 bases between. The CDR3 sequence is 11 residues long. Germline V lookup: CDR1 SQVTM, CDR2 ANQGSEA. CDR3 in amino acids: CSVGSSYEQYF. CDR3 coding DNA: TGCAGCGTTGGGAGCTCCTACGAGCAGTACTTC.

This sequence joins TRBV12-5 and TRBJ2-7; 8 bases are a match to TRBD1. The V gene's germline CDR1 is LGHNT and CDR2 FRNRAP. This CDR3 contains 15 residues. Unmatched junction bases numbered 13, after V lost 11 bases and J lost 1 base. This chain's CDR3 is CAGKLDRGRSYEQYF. CDR3 bases: TGTGCTGGTAAACTCGACAGGGGTCGATCCTACGAGCAGTACTTC.

The chain links TRBV9 to TRBJ2-2; D possibly corresponds to TRBD2 (6 bases). Germline V gene sequence: CDR1 SGDLS, CDR2 YYNGEE. The CDR3 runs 16 residues. The V gene lost 0 bases and the J gene lost 1 base, with 10 bases spanning the gap. In DNA, the CDR3 is TGTGCCAGCAGCGTAGGTTTTAGCGGGAACACCGGGGAGCTGTTTTTT. It yields the protein CASSVGFSGNTGELFF.

The rearrangement links TRBV27 to TRBJ2-3, with TRBD2 matching over 9 bases. J lost 6 bases, V lost 7 bases, and 14 bases had no gene match. The CDR3 runs 16 residues. Germline CDR1 and CDR2: MNHEY and SMNVEV (reference sequence). CDR3 in DNA: TGTGCCAGCACCTTATATAGCGGGGGAACCGCGGATACGCAGTATTTT. Translation: CASTLYSGGTADTQYF.

V usage is TRBV5-1 and J usage is TRBJ2-1; 11 bases fit TRBD2. The CDR3 consists of 16 residues. Germline lookup yields CDR1 SGHRS and CDR2 YFSETQ. V lost 2 bases to trimming and J lost 4 bases; unmatched junction nucleotides: 5. The CDR3 DNA sequence: TGCGCCAGCAGCTTATCGACTAGCGGGATATACAATGAGCAGTTCTTC. Translating gives CASSLSTSGIYNEQFF.

The J gene is TRBJ1-3, the V gene TRBV27; D gene ambiguous. Trimming took off 8 bases at V and 0 bases at J, with 8 bases between the two ends. The CDR3 totals 13 residues. Germline CDR1 and CDR2: MNHEY and SMNVEV (reference sequence). The CDR3 loop reads CASQSFSGNTIYF. The CDR3 coding sequence is TGTGCCAGCCAGTCCTTCTCTGGAAACACCATATATTTT.

The sample holds one count of this clone. This chain connects TRBV7-9 to TRBJ2-7; 8 nucleotides agree with TRBD2. This CDR3 spans 15 amino acids. Unmatched junction bases numbered 9, after V lost 4 bases and J lost 4 bases. Germline-derived CDR1 and CDR2 are SEHNR and FQNEAQ (reference sequence). In nucleotides, the CDR3 is TGTGCCAGCAGCTCCCACGTCACTAGCGGATACGAGCAGTACTTC. Protein product: CASSSHVTSGYEQYF.

This chain joins TRBV7-9 and TRBJ2-2; no clear D gene. CDR3 length equals 17 residues. CDR1 is SEHNR and CDR2 is FQNEAQ in the germline V gene (reference sequence). The V end was cut by 6 bases, the J end by 4 bases, with 21 bases between. The CDR3 DNA follows: TGTGCCAGCAGACCGAGCGTGGGTGGTCGAAGCACCGGGGAGCTGTTTTTT. Its translation: CASRPSVGGRSTGELFF.

This chain joins TRBV19 and TRBJ2-1; 9 positions match TRBD2. The V segment lost 4 bases and the J segment 7 bases; nucleotides outside the gene matches: 8. This CDR3 has 15 amino acids. CDR1 and CDR2 (germline): LNHDA, SQIVND (reference sequence). Written as DNA, the CDR3 is TGTGCCAGTAGTACTAGCGGGGCTTTCGTTAATGAGCAGTTCTTC. The encoded protein is CASSTSGAFVNEQFF.

The rearrangement links TRBV7-9 to TRBJ2-7; tentatively, D is TRBD2 (6 bases). V was cut by 6 bases and J by 3 bases, with 12 bases left in between. CDR1 and CDR2 (germline): SEHNR, FQNEAQ (reference sequence). The CDR3 spans 13 residues. CDR3 sequence (DNA): TGTGCCAGCAGGGGAGGTAACGGCTACGAGCAGTACTTC. Translation gives CASRGGNGYEQYF.

The chain has TRBV4-2 and TRBJ1-1; D unresolved. Germline V gene sequence: CDR1 LGHNA, CDR2 YNFKEQ. This CDR3 spans 14 amino acids. Trimming stripped 0 bases from V and 4 bases from J, with 9 bases between. The CDR3 sequence is CASSQELASTEAFF. In nucleotides, the CDR3 is TGTGCCAGCAGCCAAGAATTGGCTTCCACTGAAGCTTTCTTT.

V is TRBV9 and J is TRBJ2-7; D not resolved. CDR1 is SGDLS, CDR2 YYNGEE, per germline. The CDR3 spans 14 residues. Trimming left V 0 bases short and J 0 bases short, with 7 bases between. The CDR3 DNA follows: TGTGCCAGCAGCGTAGACGGTTACTCCTACGAGCAGTACTTC. Translating it yields CASSVDGYSYEQYF.

This clone was seen once. V and J are TRBV6-1 and TRBJ2-5; TRBD1 aligns across 12 bases. V shed 4 bases and J 4 bases; nucleotides not matched to a gene: 4. Per germline, CDR1 MNHNS and CDR2 SASEGT. The CDR3 has 15 residues. The CDR3 sequence is CASSVGTGGGETQYF. DNA of the CDR3: TGTGCCAGCAGTGTTGGGACAGGGGGCGGAGAGACCCAGTACTTC.

The J gene is TRBJ1-1, the V gene TRBV5-5; the D is unclear. Germline values: CDR1 SGHKS, CDR2 YYEKEE (reference sequence). Trimming left V 0 bases short and J 4 bases short, with 7 bases between. The CDR3 contains 13 residues. CDR3 region: CASSLADSTEAFF. In nucleotides, the CDR3 is TGTGCCAGCAGCTTGGCCGATAGCACTGAAGCTTTCTTT. Combining the CDR3 with reference TRBV5-5 and TRBJ1-1 gives the whole variable domain DAGVTQSPTHLIKTRGQQVTLRCSPISGHKSVSWYQQVLGQGPQFIFQYYEKEERGRGNFPDRFSARQFPNYSSELNVNALLLGDSALYLCASSLADSTEAFFGQGTRLTVV.

By sample share, this clone is medium-sized. This chain uses TRBV13 with TRBJ2-3; tentative D call: TRBD2 (5 bases). V gave up 4 bases and J gave up 5 bases, with 10 bases separating them. The CDR3 consists of 13 residues. Germline V gene sequence: CDR1 PRHDT, CDR2 FYEKMQ (reference sequence). CDR3 sequence (DNA): TGTGCCAGCAGCTCCACCGAGGGAGATACGCAGTATTTT. It codes for CASSSTEGDTQYF. Full variable domain (rest looked up from reference TRBV13 and TRBJ2-3): AAGVIQSPRHLIKEKRETATLKCYPIPRHDTVYWYQQGPGQDPQFLISFYEKMQSDKGSIPDRFSAQQFSDYHSELNMSSLELGDSALYFCASSSTEGDTQYFGPGTRLTVL.